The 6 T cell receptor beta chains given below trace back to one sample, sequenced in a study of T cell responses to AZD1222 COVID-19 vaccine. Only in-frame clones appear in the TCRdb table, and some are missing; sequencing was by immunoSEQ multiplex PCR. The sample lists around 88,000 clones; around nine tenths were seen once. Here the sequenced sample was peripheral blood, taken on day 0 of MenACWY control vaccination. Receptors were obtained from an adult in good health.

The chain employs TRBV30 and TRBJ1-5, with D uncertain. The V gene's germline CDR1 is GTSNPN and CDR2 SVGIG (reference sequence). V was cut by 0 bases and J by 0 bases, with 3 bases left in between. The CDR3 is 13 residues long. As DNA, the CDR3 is TGTGCCTGGAGTGTGACTAGCAATCAGCCCCAGCATTTT. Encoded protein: CAWSVTSNQPQHF.

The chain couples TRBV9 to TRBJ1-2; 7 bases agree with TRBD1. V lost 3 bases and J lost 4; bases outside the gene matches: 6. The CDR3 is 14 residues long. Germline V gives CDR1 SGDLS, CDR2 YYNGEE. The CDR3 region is CASSEGTVFYGYTF. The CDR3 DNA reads TGTGCCAGCAGCGAGGGGACAGTCTTCTATGGCTACACCTTC.

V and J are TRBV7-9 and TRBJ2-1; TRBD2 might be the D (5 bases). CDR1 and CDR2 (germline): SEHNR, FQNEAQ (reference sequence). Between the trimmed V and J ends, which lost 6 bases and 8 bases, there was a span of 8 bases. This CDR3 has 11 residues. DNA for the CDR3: TGTGCCAGCAGTAAGGGAGATGAGCAGTTCTTC. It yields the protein CASSKGDEQFF.

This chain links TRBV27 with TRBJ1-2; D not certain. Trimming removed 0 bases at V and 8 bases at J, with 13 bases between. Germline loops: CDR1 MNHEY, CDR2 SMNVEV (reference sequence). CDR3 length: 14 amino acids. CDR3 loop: CASSLSGRETGYTF. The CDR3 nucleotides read TGTGCCAGCAGTTTATCGGGTCGGGAGACAGGCTACACCTTC.

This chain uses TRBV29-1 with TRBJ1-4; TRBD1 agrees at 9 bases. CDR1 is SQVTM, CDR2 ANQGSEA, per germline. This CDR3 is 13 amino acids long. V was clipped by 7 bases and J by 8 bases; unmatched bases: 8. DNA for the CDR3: TGCAGCGCTTCCGGGACAGGGCTCGAAAAACTGTTTTTT. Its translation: CSASGTGLEKLFF.

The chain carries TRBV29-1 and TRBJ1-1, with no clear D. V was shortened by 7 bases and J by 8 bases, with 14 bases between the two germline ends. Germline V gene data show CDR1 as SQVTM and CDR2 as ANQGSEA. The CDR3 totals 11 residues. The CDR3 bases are TGCAGCGGTCAGATGGCGGGAGAAGCTTTCTTT. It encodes CSGQMAGEAFF.